This TCR beta chain was identified in a study of T cell repertoires in cytomegalovirus infection. This CDR3 has 16 amino acids. Trimming at V came to 5 bases and at J to 5 bases, leaving 12 bases not matched to a gene. CDR1 and CDR2 (germline): SGHTA, FQGNSA. Using its own MiXCR run on the reads, TCRdb lists one record per CDR3 protein. The sample has about 500,000 distinct CDR3 sequences; 25% to 35% are singletons. In the case of this clonotype: Its matching antigen is unknown.

The J gene is TRBJ2-5, the V gene TRBV7-2; 9 bases line up with TRBD2. The material sequenced was cultured PBMCs, taken from culture after CMV antigen stimulation. The receptor was isolated from a human donor in good health (CMV status not recorded). Some clones in this sample may be carry-over from other donors' samples. The CDR3 sequence is CASSQGVAGDLETQYF. The CDR3, as DNA: TGTGCCAGCAGCCAGGGGGTAGCGGGAGATTTGGAGACCCAGTACTTC.